The sequence of this T cell receptor (beta chain) was determined in a study of blood T cell repertoires in COVID-19. This clone was picked up one time. The protocol was immunoSEQ multiplex PCR, while the TCRdb copy is restricted to in-frame clones and leaves out a portion. The sample includes tens of thousands of clones, about 86% of them seen just once. This CDR3 contains 13 residues. Trimming took off 0 bases at V and 2 bases at J, with 5 bases between the two ends. Germline CDR1 reads SGDLS; CDR2 reads YYNGEE. The sequence was obtained from a man aged 50-60 years with acute or convalescent COVID-19. J is TRBJ2-5 and V is TRBV9; the D is unclear. Sequencing was performed on peripheral blood. CDR3 nucleotides: TGTGCCAGCAGCGTAGCTCCTCAAGAGACCCAGTACTTC. This gives the protein CASSVAPQETQYF.